One sample yielded the 30 T cell receptor beta chains listed below, sequenced in a study of T cell responses to AZD1222 COVID-19 vaccine. Profiling relied on immunoSEQ multiplex PCR, and the TCRdb table lists in-frame clones only, not all of them. The data contain about 140,000 clones, 91% of them singletons. This specimen was peripheral blood, taken 28 days after the second dose of the MenACWY control vaccine. The receptors come from an adult who received the MenACWY meningococcal vaccine as a control.

CDR3 in DNA: TGCGCCAGCAGCTTGGTGGGCCTGGACAGTAGGGAGACCCAGTACTTC. Translated, it gives CASSLVGLDSRETQYF. V usage is TRBV5-1 and J usage is TRBJ2-5; TRBD1 is a possible D gene (6 bases). Trimming removed 0 bases at V and 5 bases at J, with 17 bases between. Germline loops: CDR1 SGHRS, CDR2 YFSETQ. The CDR3 covers 16 residues.

The rearrangement uses TRBV24-1 and TRBJ2-5; TRBD1 matches 9 bases. Trimming at V came to 7 bases and at J to 3 bases, leaving 8 bases not matched to a gene. This CDR3 contains 15 residues. CDR1 and CDR2 from the germline V gene are KGHDR and SFDVKD. CDR3 sequence: CATRGQGMGKETQYF. CDR3 in DNA: TGTGCCACCAGGGGACAGGGAATGGGAAAAGAGACCCAGTACTTC.

The chain carries TRBV29-1 and TRBJ2-1, with 7 bases aligning to TRBD1. The CDR3 contains 14 residues. The ends lost 4 bases at V and 2 bases at J; junction bases unmatched: 5. Germline-derived CDR1 and CDR2 are SQVTM and ANQGSEA. Here the CDR3 DNA reads TGCAGCGTTGTACCGGGACAGCCCTACAATGAGCAGTTCTTC. This gives the protein CSVVPGQPYNEQFF.

This chain links TRBV6-6 with TRBJ2-7, with D perhaps matching TRBD1 or TRBD2 (5 bases each). The CDR3 is 15 amino acids. CDR1 is MNHNY and CDR2 is SVGAGI in the germline V gene (reference sequence). Trimming stripped 9 bases from V and 6 bases from J, with 24 bases between. CDR3 DNA: TGTGCCAGTTCCCTCGGGTTGGGGGTTTTCGTCGAGCAGTACTTC. Encoded protein: CASSLGLGVFVEQYF.

J is TRBJ2-3 and V is TRBV6-2 or TRBV6-3; 12 bases line up with TRBD2. CDR1 MNHEY and CDR2 SVGEGT come from the germline V gene. After removal of 2 bases from V and 2 bases from J, the junction contained 8 bases not matched to a gene. The CDR3 sequence is 18 residues long. The CDR3 loop is CASSYRELAGGHTDTQYF. The CDR3 DNA sequence: TGTGCCAGCAGTTACCGCGAACTAGCGGGGGGTCACACAGATACGCAGTATTTT.

The rearrangement links TRBV29-1 to TRBJ1-2; no clear D gene. The ends were cut back, 2 bases at V and 5 bases at J, with 9 bases in the middle. Germline-derived CDR1 and CDR2 are SQVTM and ANQGSEA. This CDR3 is 12 amino acids long. The CDR3 is CSVELAEYGYTF. The CDR3 nucleotides are TGCAGCGTTGAACTGGCAGAGTATGGCTACACCTTC.

This clone was seen a handful of times. The chain uses TRBV19 and TRBJ2-7; the match to TRBD2 covers 13 bases. Germline V gene data show CDR1 as LNHDA and CDR2 as SQIVND (reference sequence). The length of the CDR3 is 19 residues. Unmatched junction bases numbered 12, after V lost 2 bases and J lost 2 bases. The CDR3 DNA reads TGTGCCAGTAGTATACAAGCCGGACTAGCGGGAGTTGGCGCCTACGAGCAGTACTTC. Amino acid sequence: CASSIQAGLAGVGAYEQYF.

This sequence joins TRBV19 and TRBJ2-1; 11 bases are shared with TRBD2. CDR3 length equals 15 residues. V was pared by 3 bases and J by 4 bases, with 2 bases of the junction left unmatched. Germline-derived CDR1 and CDR2 are LNHDA and SQIVND (reference sequence). This chain's CDR3 is CASSIGTSGYNEQFF. The CDR3 DNA sequence: TGTGCCAGTAGTATCGGGACTAGCGGATACAATGAGCAGTTCTTC.

The V and J genes are TRBV11-3 and TRBJ2-2; 9 positions agree with TRBD2. Germline CDR1 SGHNT, CDR2 YENEEA. This CDR3 spans 17 amino acids. V was clipped by 5 bases and J by 4 bases; unmatched bases: 11. The CDR3 reads CASSPGVAGDRTGELFF. The CDR3 DNA reads as TGTGCCAGCAGCCCAGGGGTAGCGGGAGACCGCACCGGGGAGCTGTTTTTT. The full variable domain, rest sourced from reference TRBV11-3 and TRBJ2-2, is EAGVVQSPRYKIIEKKQPVAFWCNPISGHNTLYWYLQNLGQGPELLIRYENEEAVDDSQLPKDRFSAERLKGVDSTLKIQPAELGDSAVYLCASSPGVAGDRTGELFFGEGSRLTVL.

The chain joins TRBV24-1 to TRBJ1-3; weak D call: TRBD1 (5 bases). CDR1 is KGHDR and CDR2 is SFDVKD in the germline V gene. The CDR3 is 18 residues long. Trimming pared 1 base from V and 3 bases from J, leaving 18 bases between. CDR3 DNA: TGTGCCACCAGTGATTTATTCCCGGGACCAATTTTTGGAAACACCATATATTTT. This sequence encodes CATSDLFPGPIFGNTIYF.

The V call is TRBV10-3, the J call TRBJ1-2; D might be TRBD1 (6 bases). Germline V gene lookup returns CDR1 ENHRY and CDR2 SYGVKD. Trimming stripped 6 bases from V and 4 bases from J, with 15 bases between. The CDR3 is 14 amino acids. In nucleotides, the CDR3 is TGTGCCATCAGGAAACAGGGTTTCGGCTATGGCTACACCTTC. Translation: CAIRKQGFGYGYTF.

The V and J genes are TRBV2 and TRBJ1-3; maybe TRBD1 (6 bases). V lost 10 bases and J 2 bases, leaving 9 bases between the germline ends. Germline CDR1 SNHLY, CDR2 FYNNEI. The CDR3 totals 12 residues. This chain's CDR3 is CAIPGAGNTIYF. CDR3 coding DNA: TGTGCCATCCCAGGGGCTGGAAACACCATATATTTT.

The chain links TRBV6-5 to TRBJ2-5; the match to TRBD2 covers 9 bases. This CDR3 spans 14 amino acids. The ends lost 7 bases at V and 4 bases at J; junction bases unmatched: 7. The germline V gene has CDR1 MNHEY and CDR2 SVGAGI. The CDR3 loop is CASTEVREGETQYF. For the CDR3, the DNA is TGTGCCAGCACGGAGGTGCGGGAGGGAGAGACCCAGTACTTC.

V and J are TRBV19 and TRBJ2-1; TRBD1 is a possible D gene (6 bases). The V gene's germline CDR1 is LNHDA and CDR2 SQIVND (reference sequence). V shed 5 bases and J shed 6 bases, with 11 bases lying between them. This CDR3 region has 13 residues. CDR3 residues: CASSLRDTNEQFF. The DNA for the CDR3 is TGTGCCAGTAGTCTCCGGGACACCAATGAGCAGTTCTTC.

This clone was seen only once. The chain recombines TRBV3-1 (or the pseudogene TRBV3-2) with TRBJ1-5; D uncertain. Germline values: CDR1 LGHDT, CDR2 YNNKEL (reference sequence). The CDR3 covers 15 residues. The V end lost 1 base, the J end lost 1 base, and 8 bases lay between the germline ends. CDR3 amino acids: CASSQAWYSNQPQHF. CDR3 nucleotide sequence: TGTGCCAGCAGCCAAGCTTGGTACAGCAATCAGCCCCAGCATTTT.

V and J are TRBV3-1 (or the pseudogene TRBV3-2) and TRBJ2-3, with D perhaps given as TRBD1 or TRBD2 (7 bases each). V dropped 1 base and J dropped 6 bases, with 14 bases sitting between them. Germline CDR1 and CDR2: LGHDT and YNNKEL (reference sequence). The CDR3 is made up of 15 amino acids. In nucleotides, the CDR3 is TGTGCCAGCAGCCAAGGAGGGAGGGGGCCGGATACGCAGTATTTT. Translated: CASSQGGRGPDTQYF.

The V gene is TRBV5-1, the J gene TRBJ2-1; TRBD1 might be the D (6 bases). The CDR3 runs to 16 residues. V lost 3 bases, J lost 5 bases, and 18 bases lay in between. Per the germline V gene, CDR1 is SGHRS and CDR2 is YFSETQ. CDR3 nucleotides: TGCGCCAGCAGCTCCGACAGGTTCGCAAGTAACAATGAGCAGTTCTTC. This gives the protein CASSSDRFASNNEQFF.

This clone has just one count. The chain combines TRBV7-2 with TRBJ2-1; D may be TRBD1 (6 bases). CDR1 is SGHTA and CDR2 is FQGNSA in the germline V gene. Trimming removed 5 bases from V and 2 bases from J, with 13 bases in between. The CDR3 spans 15 residues. DNA for the CDR3: TGTGCCAGCAGCCTGAACAGGGATCCCTACAATGAGCAGTTCTTC. Protein: CASSLNRDPYNEQFF.

The CDR3 bases are TGTGCCAGCAGTAGGGGATTCGACAGGCGAATCATCTACGAGCAGTACTTC. This codes for CASSRGFDRRIIYEQYF. The chain employs TRBV7-2 and TRBJ2-7; D may be TRBD1 (6 bases). The V gene lost 6 bases and the J gene lost 3 bases, with 24 bases spanning the gap. The CDR3 is 17 residues long. Germline loops: CDR1 SGHTA, CDR2 FQGNSA.

The chain is built from TRBV19 and TRBJ2-7; possibly TRBD1 for D (6 bases). V was pared by 5 bases and J by 2 bases, with 19 bases between. The CDR3 runs 16 residues. CDR1 is LNHDA and CDR2 is SQIVND in the germline V gene (reference sequence). CDR3 nucleotides: TGTGCCAGTAGTCTGACTCGGACAGCGATTACCTACGAGCAGTACTTC. This translates into CASSLTRTAITYEQYF.

The chain recombines TRBV5-5 with TRBJ1-1; D is undetermined. CDR1 and CDR2 from the germline V gene are SGHKS and YYEKEE (reference sequence). The germline V and J ends were trimmed by 0 bases and 4 bases, with 7 bases remaining between them. The CDR3 is made up of 13 amino acids. The CDR3 region has the DNA TGTGCCAGCAGCTTGGTGACGGGCACTGAAGCTTTCTTT. This encodes CASSLVTGTEAFF.

The V gene is TRBV3-1 (or the pseudogene TRBV3-2), the J gene TRBJ1-1; 7 nucleotides line up with TRBD1. Germline V gene data show CDR1 as LGHDT and CDR2 as YNNKEL (reference sequence). The CDR3 sequence is 15 residues long. V shed 4 bases, J shed 5 bases, and the junction held 10 bases outside the gene matches. The CDR3 region is CASSLRAGGTTEAFF. CDR3 sequence (DNA): TGTGCCAGCAGCCTCCGGGCAGGGGGAACAACTGAAGCTTTCTTT.

This chain connects TRBV6-6 to TRBJ2-2, with no clear D. The CDR3 covers 12 residues. Trimming cost V 9 bases and J 6 bases, with 11 bases left between them. CDR1 and CDR2 from the germline V gene are MNHNY and SVGAGI (reference sequence). CDR3: CASRAVSGELFF. The CDR3 bases are TGTGCCAGTCGGGCGGTTTCCGGGGAGCTGTTTTTT.

The chain joins TRBV7-2 to TRBJ2-7; 13 positions match TRBD2. The CDR3 consists of 14 residues. CDR1 and CDR2 (germline): SGHTA, FQGNSA. The V segment lost 5 bases and the J segment 6 bases; nucleotides outside the gene matches: 4. The CDR3 region has the DNA TGTGCCAGCAGCAGGACTAGCGGGGGAGGCGAGCAGTACTTC. Its translation is CASSRTSGGGEQYF.

This chain links TRBV6-5 with TRBJ1-3; TRBD1 might be the D (5 bases). With 6 bases removed from V and 4 bases from J, the gap between germline ends came to 13 bases. This CDR3 region has 14 residues. Germline values: CDR1 MNHEY, CDR2 SVGAGI. CDR3 nucleotides: TGTGCCAGCAGACCCAGGGCGGCGGGAAACACCATATATTTT. Residues: CASRPRAAGNTIYF.

The V call is TRBV3-1 (or the pseudogene TRBV3-2), the J call TRBJ1-2; D is undetermined. V was trimmed by 4 bases and J by 4 bases, leaving 28 bases between them. The length of the CDR3 is 19 residues. Germline values: CDR1 LGHDT, CDR2 YNNKEL (reference sequence). CDR3 in DNA: TGTGCCAGCAGCCCTACCTCGAGGCGTGGGCCCGTTAATGGCTATGGCTACACCTTC. Translating gives CASSPTSRRGPVNGYGYTF.

The V and J genes are TRBV13 and TRBJ2-7; D remains ambiguous. CDR1 is PRHDT and CDR2 is FYEKMQ in the germline V gene (reference sequence). The CDR3 has 14 residues. V dropped 2 bases and J dropped 0 bases, with 8 bases sitting between them. The CDR3 DNA follows: TGTGCCAGCAGCTTATACAGTAGCTCCTACGAGCAGTACTTC. It encodes CASSLYSSSYEQYF. Supplemented by reference TRBV13 and TRBJ2-7, the full variable domain reads AAGVIQSPRHLIKEKRETATLKCYPIPRHDTVYWYQQGPGQDPQFLISFYEKMQSDKGSIPDRFSAQQFSDYHSELNMSSLELGDSALYFCASSLYSSSYEQYFGPGTRLTVT.

V and J are TRBV5-6 and TRBJ2-1, with TRBD1 as a possible D gene (6 bases). Germline V gene lookup returns CDR1 SGHDT and CDR2 YYEEEE. V lost 0 bases to trimming and J lost 6 bases, with 19 bases between them. The CDR3 has 17 amino acids. The CDR3 here is CASSLAADPRGSNEQFF. CDR3 nucleotide sequence: TGTGCCAGCAGCTTGGCCGCGGACCCCAGGGGTAGCAATGAGCAGTTCTTC.

This chain links TRBV18 with TRBJ2-7; tentative D call: TRBD1 (5 bases). The length of the CDR3 is 15 residues. Germline CDR1 KGHSH, CDR2 LQKENI. Trimming took off 2 bases at V and 2 bases at J, with 13 bases between the two ends. The CDR3 bases are TGTGCCAGCTCACCATCGACAGCCTCTACCTACGAGCAGTACTTC. Translated, it gives CASSPSTASTYEQYF.

The sample holds one count of this clone. The J gene is TRBJ1-2, the V gene TRBV5-1, with D perhaps matching TRBD1 (5 bases). V gave up 3 bases and J gave up 6 bases, with 15 bases separating them. Germline V lookup: CDR1 SGHRS, CDR2 YFSETQ. CDR3 length: 14 amino acids. The CDR3 sequence is CASSSQLDRHGYTF. The CDR3 nucleotides read TGCGCCAGCAGCTCCCAACTTGACAGACATGGCTACACCTTC.